This T cell receptor beta chain derives from a study of spatial heterogeneity in lung cancer. Background on the study: More than eight raw reads, on average, carried each unique TCR and UMI combination. The study's findings and limits: At tumor resection, ubiquitous expanded TCRs were detected in blood more often than later.

Time point described: blood at routine non-recurrence follow-up after resection. In its sample, this clonotype was seen a few times. Its antigen is currently unknown. V shed 6 bases, J shed 7 bases, and the junction held 14 bases outside the gene matches. The V gene's germline CDR1 is KGHSH and CDR2 LQKENI. This CDR3 has 15 amino acids. TCRdb processed the 5' RACE reads anew with MiXCR; each CDR3 protein has one entry. The data contain about 87,000 distinct CDR3 sequences, around 19% of them singletons. The chain uses TRBV18 and TRBJ2-7; TRBD1 agrees at 8 bases. This specimen consisted of PBMCs, obtained at follow-up. The clonotype comes from a male donor with early-stage non-small cell lung cancer. The CDR3 is CASSELGGQATEQYF. The CDR3 DNA sequence: TGTGCCAGCTCGGAGTTGGGGGGACAGGCTACAGAGCAGTACTTC.